The TCR beta chain under discussion was sequenced for a study of blood T cell repertoires in COVID-19. Clones were sequenced by immunoSEQ multiplex PCR, and TCRdb holds only the in-frame ones, with some missing. The sample yields around 430,000 clones, approximately 88% seen once. There are 13 residues in the CDR3. The ends were cut back, 3 bases at V and 5 bases at J, with 5 bases in the middle. Material: peripheral blood. The receptor was derived from a woman aged 50 to 60 with COVID-19, enrolled during active disease. This rearrangement joins TRBV12-3 or TRBV12-4 to TRBJ1-6, with D hard to call. The CDR3 bases are TGTGCCAGCAGTTTCCAAAATAATTCACCCCTCCACTTT. The encoded protein is CASSFQNNSPLHF.